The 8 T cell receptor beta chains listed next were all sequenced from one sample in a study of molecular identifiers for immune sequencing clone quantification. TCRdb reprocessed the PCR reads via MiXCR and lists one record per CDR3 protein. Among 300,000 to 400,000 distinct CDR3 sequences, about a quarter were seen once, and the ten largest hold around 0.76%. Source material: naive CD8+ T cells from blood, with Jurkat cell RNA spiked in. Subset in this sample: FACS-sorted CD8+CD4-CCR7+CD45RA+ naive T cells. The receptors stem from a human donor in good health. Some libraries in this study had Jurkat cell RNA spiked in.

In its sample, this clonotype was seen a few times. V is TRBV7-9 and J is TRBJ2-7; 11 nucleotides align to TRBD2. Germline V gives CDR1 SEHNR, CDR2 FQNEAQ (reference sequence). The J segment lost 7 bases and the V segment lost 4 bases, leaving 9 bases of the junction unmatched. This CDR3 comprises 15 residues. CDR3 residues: CASSSGLAAEREQYF. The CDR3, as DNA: TGTGCCAGCAGCTCGGGACTAGCGGCCGAAAGGGAGCAGTACTTC.

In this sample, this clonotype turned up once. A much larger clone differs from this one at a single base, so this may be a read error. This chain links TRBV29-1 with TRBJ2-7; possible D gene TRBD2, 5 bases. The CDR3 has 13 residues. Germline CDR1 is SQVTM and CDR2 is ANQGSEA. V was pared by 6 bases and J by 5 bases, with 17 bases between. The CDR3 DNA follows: TGCAGCGTACGGACGGGGAATTCCCACGAGCAGTACTTC. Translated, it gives CSVRTGNSHEQYF.

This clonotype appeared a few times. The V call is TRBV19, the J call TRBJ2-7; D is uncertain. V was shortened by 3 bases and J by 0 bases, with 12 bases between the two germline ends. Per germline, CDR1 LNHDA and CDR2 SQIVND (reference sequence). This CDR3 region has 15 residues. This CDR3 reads CASSILVGSSYEQYF. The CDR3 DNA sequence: TGTGCCAGTAGTATTTTAGTCGGCAGCTCCTACGAGCAGTACTTC.

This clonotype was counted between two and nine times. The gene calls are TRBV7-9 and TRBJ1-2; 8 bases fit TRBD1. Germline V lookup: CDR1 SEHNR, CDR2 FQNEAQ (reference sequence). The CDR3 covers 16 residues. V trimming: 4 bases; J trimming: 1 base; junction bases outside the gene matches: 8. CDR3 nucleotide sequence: TGTGCCAGCAGCTGGGGACAGGTGGGCCTTAACTATGGCTACACCTTC. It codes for CASSWGQVGLNYGYTF.

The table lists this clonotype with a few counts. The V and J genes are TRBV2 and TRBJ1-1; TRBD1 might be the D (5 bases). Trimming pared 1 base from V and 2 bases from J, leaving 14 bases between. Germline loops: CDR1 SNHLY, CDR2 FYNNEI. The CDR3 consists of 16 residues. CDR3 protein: CASSEGRGASNTEAFF. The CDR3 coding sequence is TGTGCCAGCAGTGAAGGAAGGGGCGCATCAAACACTGAAGCTTTCTTT.

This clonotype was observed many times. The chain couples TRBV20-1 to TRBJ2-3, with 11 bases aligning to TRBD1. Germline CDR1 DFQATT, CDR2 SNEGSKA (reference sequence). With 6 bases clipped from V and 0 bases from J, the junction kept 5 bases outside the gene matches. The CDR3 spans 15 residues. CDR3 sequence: CSARDRGTSTDTQYF. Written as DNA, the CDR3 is TGCAGTGCAAGGGACAGGGGGACGAGCACAGATACGCAGTATTTT.

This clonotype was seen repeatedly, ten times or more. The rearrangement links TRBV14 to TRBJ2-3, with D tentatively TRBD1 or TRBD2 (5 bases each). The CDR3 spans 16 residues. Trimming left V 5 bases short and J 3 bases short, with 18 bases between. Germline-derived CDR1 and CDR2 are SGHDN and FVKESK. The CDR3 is CASSTWDDILTDTQYF. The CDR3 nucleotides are TGTGCCAGCAGCACGTGGGACGATATCTTAACAGATACGCAGTATTTT.

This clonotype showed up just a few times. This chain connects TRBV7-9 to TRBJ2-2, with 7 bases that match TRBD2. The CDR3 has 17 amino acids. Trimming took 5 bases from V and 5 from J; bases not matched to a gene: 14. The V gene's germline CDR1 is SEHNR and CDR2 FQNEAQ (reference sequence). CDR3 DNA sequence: TGTGCCAGCAGCCAAGTGCGGGGGTATATGGGGACCGGGGAGCTGTTTTTT. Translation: CASSQVRGYMGTGELFF. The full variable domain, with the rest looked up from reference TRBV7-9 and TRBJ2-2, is DTGVSQNPRHKITKRGQNVTFRCDPISEHNRLYWYRQTLGQGPEFLTYFQNEAQLEKSRLLSDRFSAERPKGSFSTLEIQRTEQGDSAMYLCASSQVRGYMGTGELFFGEGSRLTVL.